This T cell receptor (beta chain) was obtained from a study of T cells in Graves' hyperthyroidism and ophthalmopathy. Study-wide background: Peripheral blood was taken when the disease was first diagnosed, before any treatment began.

On the basis of clinical symptoms, serum thyroxine and TRAb, thyroid ultrasound and orbital computed tomography, diagnoses were made. Template material for amplifying TCR beta CDR3 regions consisted of RNA transcripts. Initially, a first-round RT-PCR of the TCR CDR3 employed the HTBI primer set. A single record per CDR3 protein comes from TCRdb applying MiXCR to the multiplex PCR reads. The table has almost 350,000 distinct CDR3 sequences, over 15% seen once; the top ten hold roughly a sixth. The V and J ends lost 4 bases and 3 bases, in that order; junction bases with no gene match: 5. CDR1 MNHNS and CDR2 SASEGT come from the germline V gene. The CDR3 is 15 residues long.

Sample: blood. V is TRBV6-1 and J is TRBJ2-7; TRBD1 aligns across 11 bases. The receptor's source is a woman aged 40-49 years with Graves' ophthalmopathy. The CDR3 nucleotides are TGTGCCAGCAGTGCCGGGACAGGGGGACTCTACGAGCAGTACTTC. Translation: CASSAGTGGLYEQYF.